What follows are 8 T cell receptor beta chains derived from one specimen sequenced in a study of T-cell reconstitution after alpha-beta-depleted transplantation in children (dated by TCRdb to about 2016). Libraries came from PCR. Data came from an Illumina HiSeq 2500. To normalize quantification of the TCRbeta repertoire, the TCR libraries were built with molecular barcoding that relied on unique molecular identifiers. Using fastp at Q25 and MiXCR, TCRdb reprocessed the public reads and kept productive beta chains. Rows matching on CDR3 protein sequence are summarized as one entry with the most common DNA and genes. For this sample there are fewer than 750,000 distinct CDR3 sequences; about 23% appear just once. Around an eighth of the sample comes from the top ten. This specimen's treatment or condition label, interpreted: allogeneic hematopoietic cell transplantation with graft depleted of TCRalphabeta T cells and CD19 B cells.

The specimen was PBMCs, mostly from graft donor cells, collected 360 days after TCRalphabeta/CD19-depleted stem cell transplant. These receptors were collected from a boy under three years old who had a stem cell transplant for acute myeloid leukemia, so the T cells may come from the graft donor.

The CDR3 sequence: CSVEEGHGYTF. Written as DNA, the CDR3 is TGCAGCGTTGAAGAGGGTCATGGCTACACCTTC. V gene TRBV29-1 combines with J gene TRBJ1-2; D remains ambiguous. V was pared by 0 bases and J by 6 bases, with 5 bases between. The CDR3 has 11 amino acids. Germline lookup yields CDR1 SQVTM and CDR2 ANQGSEA.

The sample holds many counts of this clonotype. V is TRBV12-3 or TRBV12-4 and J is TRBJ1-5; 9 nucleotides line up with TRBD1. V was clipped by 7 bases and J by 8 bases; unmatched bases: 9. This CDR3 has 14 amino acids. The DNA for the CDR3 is TGTGCCAGCACCTCGACAGGGGGAGGTGAGCCCCAGCATTTT. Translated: CASTSTGGGEPQHF.

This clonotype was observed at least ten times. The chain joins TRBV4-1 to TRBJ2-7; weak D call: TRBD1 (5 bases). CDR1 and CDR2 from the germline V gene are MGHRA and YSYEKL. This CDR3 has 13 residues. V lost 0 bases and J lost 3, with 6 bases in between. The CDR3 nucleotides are TGCGCCAGCAGCCAAGAAGACAGCTACGAGCAGTACGTC. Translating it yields CASSQEDSYEQYV.

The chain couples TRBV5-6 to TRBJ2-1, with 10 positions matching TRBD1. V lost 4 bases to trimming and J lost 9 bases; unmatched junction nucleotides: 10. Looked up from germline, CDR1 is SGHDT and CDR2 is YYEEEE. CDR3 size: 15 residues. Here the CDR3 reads CASSQRDRGLTEQFF. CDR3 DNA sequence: TGTGCCAGCAGCCAAAGAGACAGGGGGCTCACTGAGCAGTTCTTC.

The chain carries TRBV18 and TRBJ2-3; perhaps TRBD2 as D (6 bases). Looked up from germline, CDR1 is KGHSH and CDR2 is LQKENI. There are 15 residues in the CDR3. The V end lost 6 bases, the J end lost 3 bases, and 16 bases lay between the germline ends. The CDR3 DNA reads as TGTGCCAGCTCCCTAGGACGGGGGTGGACAGATACGCAGTATTTT. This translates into CASSLGRGWTDTQYF.

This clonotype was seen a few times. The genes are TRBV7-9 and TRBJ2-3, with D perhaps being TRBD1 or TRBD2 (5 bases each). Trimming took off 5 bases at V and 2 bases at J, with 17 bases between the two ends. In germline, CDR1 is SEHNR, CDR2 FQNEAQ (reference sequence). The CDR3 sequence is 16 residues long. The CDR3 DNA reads TGTGCCAGCAGCACAACGCTTGGGGGAACCACAGATACGCAGTATTTT. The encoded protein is CASSTTLGGTTDTQYF.

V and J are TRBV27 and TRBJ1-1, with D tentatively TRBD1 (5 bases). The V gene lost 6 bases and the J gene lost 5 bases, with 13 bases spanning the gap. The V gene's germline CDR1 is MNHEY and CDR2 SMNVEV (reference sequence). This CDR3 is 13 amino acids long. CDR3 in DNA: TGTGCCAGCAGGCCCGGGACGGATACTGAAGCTTTCTTT. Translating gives CASRPGTDTEAFF.

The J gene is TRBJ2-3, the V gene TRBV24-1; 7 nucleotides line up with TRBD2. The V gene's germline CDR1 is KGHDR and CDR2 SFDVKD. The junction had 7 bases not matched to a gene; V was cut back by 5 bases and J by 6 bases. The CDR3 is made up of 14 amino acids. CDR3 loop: CATSVGGGDDTQYF. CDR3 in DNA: TGTGCCACCAGTGTGGGTGGGGGGGATGATACGCAGTATTTT.